Shown below are 29 T cell receptor beta chains from a single sample sequenced in a study of blood T cell repertoires in COVID-19. The data were produced by immunoSEQ multiplex PCR, yet TCRdb's version contains in-frame clones alone and is incomplete. Among roughly 300,000 clones listed, around 90% were seen once. Sequencing was carried out using PBMCs or T cells enriched from blood (not recorded which). These receptors were collected from a woman in her 30s who had recovered from COVID-19.

V is TRBV4-3 and J is TRBJ2-3; D is possibly TRBD1 (6 bases). Trimming stripped 3 bases from V and 0 bases from J, with 13 bases between. Germline V gene lookup returns CDR1 LGHNA and CDR2 YSLEER. The CDR3 is 16 residues long. CDR3: CASSHDRSPSTDTQYF. CDR3 nucleotide sequence: TGCGCCAGCAGCCACGACAGGTCCCCTAGCACAGATACGCAGTATTTT.

The rearrangement uses TRBV7-2 and TRBJ2-1; 11 nucleotides align to TRBD2. The CDR3 covers 15 residues. The germline gives CDR1 SGHTA, CDR2 FQGNSA. V lost 1 base, J lost 7 bases, and 3 bases stayed unmatched. CDR3 amino acids: CASSLDSGRANEQFF. As DNA, the CDR3 is TGTGCCAGCAGCTTAGATAGCGGGAGGGCGAATGAGCAGTTCTTC.

This chain connects TRBV27 to TRBJ2-7, with D possibly matching TRBD1 (6 bases). Trimming took off 5 bases at V and 6 bases at J, with 14 bases between the two ends. Germline V gives CDR1 MNHEY, CDR2 SMNVEV (reference sequence). The CDR3 has 13 amino acids. CDR3 in amino acids: CASSEGDNLEQYF. CDR3 nucleotide sequence: TGTGCCAGCAGTGAGGGGGACAATCTCGAGCAGTACTTC.

The rearrangement uses TRBV5-8 and TRBJ1-1; weak D call: TRBD1 (5 bases). Between the trimmed V and J ends, which lost 3 bases and 6 bases, there was a span of 9 bases. CDR1 and CDR2 (germline): SGHTS, YDEGEE. The CDR3 is 12 residues long. The CDR3 sequence: CASSSGWAEAFF. CDR3 DNA: TGTGCCAGCAGCTCAGGGTGGGCTGAAGCTTTCTTT.

This chain connects TRBV5-1 to TRBJ2-5; maybe TRBD1 (6 bases). This CDR3 is built from 15 residues. Germline loops: CDR1 SGHRS, CDR2 YFSETQ. V was clipped by 4 bases and J by 5 bases, with 18 bases between them. The CDR3 DNA sequence: TGCGCCAGCAGCGCGACGCAGGGGCGTGGGGAGACCCAGTACTTC. Its protein is CASSATQGRGETQYF.

The chain links TRBV5-5 to TRBJ2-7; 7 bases fit TRBD1. The CDR3 is 14 residues long. Germline lookup yields CDR1 SGHKS and CDR2 YYEKEE (reference sequence). The junction had 4 bases not matched to a gene; V was cut back by 1 base and J by 3 bases. The DNA of the CDR3 is TGTGCCAGCAGCTTGAGGGGGCAGAGCTACGAGCAGTACTTC. Its translation is CASSLRGQSYEQYF. The full variable domain, rest sourced from reference TRBV5-5 and TRBJ2-7, is DAGVTQSPTHLIKTRGQQVTLRCSPISGHKSVSWYQQVLGQGPQFIFQYYEKEERGRGNFPDRFSARQFPNYSSELNVNALLLGDSALYLCASSLRGQSYEQYFGPGTRLTVT.

The V call is TRBV6-5, the J call TRBJ2-3, with TRBD2 as a possible D gene (6 bases). V lost 4 bases and J lost 2, with 13 bases in between. Germline V CDR1 and CDR2: MNHEY, SVGAGI. This CDR3 comprises 15 residues. CDR3 loop: CASSSLSGLTDTQYF. The CDR3 bases are TGTGCCAGCAGTTCCCTTAGCGGCCTCACAGATACGCAGTATTTT.

The V and J genes are TRBV19 and TRBJ2-1, with D perhaps matching TRBD1 (6 bases). Trimming took off 4 bases at V and 10 bases at J, with 14 bases between the two ends. Germline assignment: CDR1 LNHDA and CDR2 SQIVND (reference sequence). CDR3 length: 13 residues. The CDR3: CASSSWTVYEQFF. As DNA, the CDR3 is TGTGCCAGTAGTAGCTGGACAGTATACGAGCAGTTCTTC. Using reference TRBV19 and TRBJ2-1 for the parts outside the CDR3, the full variable domain is DGGITQSPKYLFRKEGQNVTLSCEQNLNHDAMYWYRQDPGQGLRLIYYSQIVNDFQKGDIAEGYSVSREKKESFPLTVTSAQKNPTAFYLCASSSWTVYEQFFGPGTRLTVL.

V is TRBV30 and J is TRBJ2-7, with D perhaps TRBD2 (5 bases). This CDR3 comprises 14 residues. V was clipped by 0 bases and J by 3 bases, with 12 bases between them. CDR1 and CDR2 (germline): GTSNPN, SVGIG (reference sequence). CDR3 sequence: CAWSVQDYFYEQYF. Here the CDR3 DNA reads TGTGCCTGGAGTGTACAAGACTATTTCTACGAGCAGTACTTC.

V usage is TRBV7-3 and J usage is TRBJ2-3; possible D gene TRBD1, 6 bases. The CDR3 has 14 amino acids. V lost 5 bases, J lost 4 bases, and 13 bases lay in between. CDR1 and CDR2 (germline): SGHTA, FQGTGA. The CDR3 region is CASSPGAGADTQYF. CDR3 nucleotide sequence: TGTGCCAGCAGCCCAGGGGCCGGTGCAGATACGCAGTATTTT. Filled out from reference TRBV7-3 and TRBJ2-3, the complete variable domain reads GAGVSQTPSNKVTEKGKYVELRCDPISGHTALYWYRQSLGQGPEFLIYFQGTGAADDSGLPNDRFFAVRPEGSVSTLKIQRTERGDSAVYLCASSPGAGADTQYFGPGTRLTVL.

The chain is built from TRBV15 and TRBJ1-2; maybe TRBD1 (6 bases). The V gene lost 6 bases and the J gene lost 4 bases, with 15 bases spanning the gap. The V gene's germline CDR1 is LNHNV and CDR2 YYDKDF (reference sequence). The CDR3 length is 14 residues. CDR3 nucleotides: TGTGCCACCAGTAAAGACAGGCAGGGCTATGGCTACACCTTC. Its protein is CATSKDRQGYGYTF.

This chain connects TRBV10-1 to TRBJ2-2; 11 positions agree with TRBD2. The CDR3 contains 16 residues. Germline loops: CDR1 WNHNN, CDR2 SYGVQD (reference sequence). With 3 bases clipped from V and 9 bases from J, the junction kept 9 bases outside the gene matches. The CDR3 DNA follows: TGCGCCAGCAGTGACCCCACTAGCGGGAGTGGGTGGGAGCTGTTTTTT. This codes for CASSDPTSGSGWELFF.

The V call is TRBV19, the J call TRBJ2-3, with TRBD2 matching 12 bases. Germline V gives CDR1 LNHDA, CDR2 SQIVND (reference sequence). The CDR3 is 16 amino acids. The V segment lost 7 bases and the J segment 4 bases; nucleotides outside the gene matches: 9. In DNA, the CDR3 is TGTGCCAGTAATTGGAAGACTAGCGGGAGTCCAGATACGCAGTATTTT. It is translated as CASNWKTSGSPDTQYF.

This rearrangement joins TRBV2 to TRBJ2-4; D gene ambiguous. CDR1 is SNHLY and CDR2 is FYNNEI in the germline V gene. The CDR3 loop spans 11 amino acids. The V gene lost 4 bases and the J gene lost 11 bases, with 9 bases spanning the gap. CDR3 protein: CASSGIGVQYF. The CDR3 DNA sequence: TGTGCCAGCAGTGGGATCGGAGTTCAGTACTTC.

This sequence joins TRBV5-4 and TRBJ2-5; 13 bases agree with TRBD2. CDR1 is SGHNT and CDR2 is YYREEE in the germline V gene (reference sequence). Germline trimming cut 4 bases from V and 9 bases from J; bases unmatched to any gene: 12. The CDR3 consists of 16 residues. In DNA form, the CDR3 reads TGTGCCAGCAGCCTACCGGGGACTAGCGGGGAAGGGGCCCAGTACTTC. Translating it yields CASSLPGTSGEGAQYF. The entire variable domain, with the rest obtained from reference TRBV5-4 and TRBJ2-5, is as follows: ETGVTQSPTHLIKTRGQQVTLRCSSQSGHNTVSWYQQALGQGPQFIFQYYREEENGRGNFPPRFSGLQFPNYSSELNVNALELDDSALYLCASSLPGTSGEGAQYFGPGTRLLVL.

The rearrangement joins TRBV7-8 to TRBJ2-7; TRBD1 agrees at 8 bases. The CDR3 extends over 12 amino acids. V trimming: 2 bases; J trimming: 11 bases; junction bases outside the gene matches: 5. Germline V CDR1 and CDR2: SGHVS, FQNEAQ. CDR3 protein: CASSLSKDREYF. The CDR3 nucleotides are TGTGCCAGCAGCTTAAGTAAGGACAGGGAGTACTTC.

The chain joins TRBV6-2 or TRBV6-3 to TRBJ2-7; the match to TRBD1 covers 9 bases. The length of the CDR3 is 14 residues. J gave up 5 bases and V 6 bases, and 8 bases lay outside the gene matches. Germline V gene lookup returns CDR1 MNHEY and CDR2 SVGEGT. Here the CDR3 reads CASSRDRALDEQYF. The CDR3 DNA reads TGTGCCAGCAGCCGGGACAGGGCTCTCGACGAGCAGTACTTC.

The chain joins TRBV19 to TRBJ1-4, with 7 bases that match TRBD1. Losses at the gene ends were 1 base for V and 8 bases for J; bases not matched to a gene: 4. CDR3 length: 14 residues. Germline V lookup: CDR1 LNHDA, CDR2 SQIVND (reference sequence). CDR3 bases: TGTGCCAGTAGTATAGGACAGGGTAACGAAAAACTGTTTTTT. Translating gives CASSIGQGNEKLFF.

This chain connects TRBV7-9 to TRBJ2-5; possibly TRBD1 for D (6 bases). The CDR3 extends over 16 amino acids. Trimming shortened V by 5 bases and J by 5 bases, and 21 bases separated the two germline ends. CDR1 SEHNR and CDR2 FQNEAQ come from the germline V gene (reference sequence). The CDR3, as DNA: TGTGCCAGCAGCCCTAAGCCAGGGGCCCACCGTGAGACCCAGTACTTC. Amino acid sequence: CASSPKPGAHRETQYF.

V gene TRBV28 combines with J gene TRBJ1-2, with 10 nucleotides matching TRBD1. The germline gives CDR1 MDHEN, CDR2 SYDVKM. Germline trimming cut 4 bases from V and 5 bases from J; bases unmatched to any gene: 4. This CDR3 has 14 residues. The CDR3 nucleotides read TGTGCCAGCAGTTCGACAGGGGGCGGGTATGGCTACACCTTC. Protein sequence: CASSSTGGGYGYTF.

This chain uses TRBV6-2 or TRBV6-3 with TRBJ1-1, with 7 bases identical to TRBD1. CDR1 and CDR2 from the germline V gene are MNHEY and SVGEGT. CDR3 length equals 15 residues. With V trimmed by 0 bases and J by 2 bases, 3 bases remained unmatched. DNA of the CDR3: TGTGCCAGCAGTTACTCGAAGGGGGCAAACACTGAAGCTTTCTTT. It specifies CASSYSKGANTEAFF.

The chain couples TRBV4-3 to TRBJ1-1; no reliable D call. CDR3 length equals 17 residues. Trimming took off 0 bases at V and 0 bases at J, with 14 bases between the two ends. Germline V CDR1 and CDR2: LGHNA, YSLEER. The CDR3 DNA is TGCGCCAGCAGCCAAGATAAGTCGGTCTCGATGAACACTGAAGCTTTCTTT. Protein sequence: CASSQDKSVSMNTEAFF.

The chain is built from TRBV28 and TRBJ1-6, with 7 bases that match TRBD1. CDR3 length: 14 residues. The germline V gene encodes CDR1 MDHEN and CDR2 SYDVKM. V shed 5 bases and J 8 bases; nucleotides not matched to a gene: 6. The CDR3 loop reads CASSDRDSYSPLHF. The CDR3 region has the DNA TGTGCCAGCAGTGACCGGGACAGCTATTCACCCCTCCACTTT.

This clone was seen only once. The rearrangement uses TRBV7-9 and TRBJ1-6; no definite D call. The CDR3 spans 12 residues. CDR1 and CDR2 (germline): SEHNR, FQNEAQ (reference sequence). V lost 3 bases to trimming and J lost 8 bases, with 5 bases between them. The CDR3 reads CASSFQDSPLHF. The CDR3 DNA sequence: TGTGCCAGCAGCTTCCAGGATTCACCCCTCCACTTT.

The gene calls are TRBV29-1 and TRBJ1-2; 9 bases map to TRBD1. From germline, CDR1 is SQVTM and CDR2 ANQGSEA. V lost 7 bases to trimming and J lost 5 bases; unmatched junction nucleotides: 8. This CDR3 spans 13 amino acids. The CDR3 nucleotides read TGCAGCGCCTATAAGGACAGGGGATATGGCTACACCTTC. Translated, it gives CSAYKDRGYGYTF.

The chain links TRBV6-2 or TRBV6-3 to TRBJ2-1; 9 positions match TRBD1. V trimming: 2 bases; J trimming: 2 bases; junction bases outside the gene matches: 13. The germline CDR1 and CDR2 sequences are MNHEY and SVGEGT. This CDR3 has 19 amino acids. The CDR3 is CASSYNFRAGDRAYNEQFF. The CDR3 DNA follows: TGTGCCAGCAGTTACAATTTTCGGGCAGGGGACAGGGCCTACAATGAGCAGTTCTTC.

The V gene is TRBV28, the J gene TRBJ2-3; the D gene is possibly TRBD2 (6 bases). V lost 3 bases to trimming and J lost 1 base, with 14 bases between them. From germline, CDR1 is MDHEN and CDR2 SYDVKM. The CDR3 runs 16 residues. The chain's CDR3 is CASSLGRGVGTDTQYF. CDR3 sequence (DNA): TGTGCCAGCAGTTTGGGGCGGGGTGTGGGCACAGATACGCAGTATTTT.

The chain joins TRBV10-3 to TRBJ1-1, with D maybe TRBD1 (6 bases). V was cut by 8 bases and J by 4 bases, with 11 bases left in between. Germline V gives CDR1 ENHRY, CDR2 SYGVKD. This CDR3 has 12 amino acids. CDR3 bases: TGTGCCATCGGGAGGGGGTCCACTGAAGCTTTCTTT. Translating gives CAIGRGSTEAFF.

The rearrangement uses TRBV28 and TRBJ1-2; D may be TRBD1 (5 bases). Germline CDR1 reads MDHEN; CDR2 reads SYDVKM. The CDR3 runs 12 residues. V lost 3 bases to trimming and J lost 8 bases, with 10 bases between them. The CDR3 nucleotides are TGTGCCAGCAGTTTCAGGGAAGAAGGCTACACCTTC. It translates to CASSFREEGYTF.